The 16 T cell receptor beta chains below were found in one sample sequenced in a study of lymphopenia after photon versus proton radiotherapy (dated by TCRdb to about 2019). The library came from the immunoSEQ multiplex PCR assay. Here the immuneACCESS table is served through TCRdb, limited to in-frame sequences with V and J called. Missing clones are a known gap in these copies; in checked studies unresolved V genes cover under half, and the rest lacks a known reason. This sample is represented by about 58,000 clones; approximately 88% of them were singletons. Around 1.9% of the sample goes to the ten largest clones. Sample: peripheral blood, taken from a patient treated with proton-based radiotherapy. Receptor source: a man aged 55 to 70 with pancreatic cancer.

This rearrangement joins TRBV10-1 to TRBJ2-2, with TRBD1 matching 11 bases. After removal of 7 bases from V and 4 bases from J, the junction contained 2 bases not matched to a gene. The CDR3 is made up of 14 amino acids. The germline gives CDR1 WNHNN, CDR2 SYGVQD (reference sequence). DNA of the CDR3: TGCGCCAGCAAGGGGACAGGGGGCACCGGGGAGCTGTTTTTT. Translating it yields CASKGTGGTGELFF.

CDR3 sequence: CASTVGLGGGIGEAFF. CDR3 bases: TGTGCCAGCACCGTTGGACTTGGTGGGGGCATCGGGGAAGCTTTCTTT. The chain uses TRBV27 and TRBJ1-1; the D gene is possibly TRBD1 (6 bases). The CDR3 has 16 amino acids. Germline values: CDR1 MNHEY, CDR2 SMNVEV (reference sequence). Trimming stripped 7 bases from V and 8 bases from J, with 26 bases between.

This chain joins TRBV6-5 and TRBJ2-1, with 9 bases lining up with TRBD1. The junction had 4 bases not matched to a gene; V was cut back by 3 bases and J by 4 bases. Germline V lookup: CDR1 MNHEY, CDR2 SVGAGI. CDR3 length: 15 amino acids. The CDR3 is CASSYRQGGYNEQFF. In DNA form, the CDR3 reads TGTGCCAGCAGTTATCGACAGGGGGGTTACAATGAGCAGTTCTTC.

This chain joins TRBV5-5 and TRBJ2-7, with D tentatively TRBD2 (6 bases). The CDR3 totals 13 residues. Germline lookup yields CDR1 SGHKS and CDR2 YYEKEE (reference sequence). V was cut by 4 bases and J by 4 bases, with 12 bases left in between. CDR3: CASSTGGNYEQYF. In nucleotides, the CDR3 is TGTGCCAGCAGCACTGGCGGGAATTACGAGCAGTACTTC.

This clone came up a few times. The J gene is TRBJ2-1, the V gene TRBV11-3; TRBD1 matches 7 bases. V lost 5 bases to trimming and J lost 0 bases; unmatched junction nucleotides: 7. CDR1 is SGHNT, CDR2 YENEEA, per germline. This CDR3 region has 16 residues. The CDR3 sequence: CASSHTGTASYNEQFF. Here the CDR3 DNA reads TGTGCCAGCAGCCACACCGGGACAGCCTCCTACAATGAGCAGTTCTTC.

This sequence joins TRBV6-6 and TRBJ1-1; no reliable D call. Trimming pared 7 bases from V and 2 bases from J, leaving 14 bases between. This CDR3 spans 14 amino acids. Per germline, CDR1 MNHNY and CDR2 SVGAGI (reference sequence). DNA for the CDR3: TGTGCCAGCATTCCGCCGGGGATAAACACTGAAGCTTTCTTT. Its protein is CASIPPGINTEAFF.

The J gene is TRBJ1-1, the V gene TRBV14; 8 bases are shared with TRBD1. The ends lost 4 bases at V and 7 bases at J; junction bases unmatched: 17. The CDR3 extends over 17 amino acids. CDR1 and CDR2 from the germline V gene are SGHDN and FVKESK. CDR3 coding DNA: TGTGCCAGCAGCCCACGAAAATTGGACAGGGTCAACGGTGAAGCTTTCTTT. Translation: CASSPRKLDRVNGEAFF. Full variable domain (remainder filled in from reference TRBV14 and TRBJ1-1): EAGVTQFPSHSVIEKGQTVTLRCDPISGHDNLYWYRRVMGKEIKFLLHFVKESKQDESGMPNNRFLAERTGGTYSTLKVQPAELEDSGVYFCASSPRKLDRVNGEAFFGQGTRLTVV.

The chain couples TRBV5-6 to TRBJ1-2; D gene ambiguous. Germline V CDR1 and CDR2: SGHDT, YYEEEE. This CDR3 has 13 amino acids. V was cut by 4 bases and J by 5 bases, with 12 bases left in between. CDR3 DNA: TGTGCCAGCAGCGATCCGACACGTTATGGCTACACCTTC. This translates into CASSDPTRYGYTF.

A few counts support this clone. In DNA form, the CDR3 reads TGCGCCAGCAGCCAAGGGCCTGGAAACACCATATATTTT. The encoded protein is CASSQGPGNTIYF. The chain joins TRBV4-1 to TRBJ1-3; D uncertain. From germline, CDR1 is MGHRA and CDR2 YSYEKL. The CDR3 consists of 13 residues. With 1 base removed from V and 2 bases from J, the gap between germline ends came to 3 bases.

The V gene is TRBV2, the J gene TRBJ2-2, with 12 positions matching TRBD1. Germline CDR1 and CDR2: SNHLY and FYNNEI. The J segment lost 3 bases and the V segment lost 0 bases, leaving 11 bases of the junction unmatched. The CDR3 sequence is 20 residues long. CDR3: CASSEAQGDRGPLHTGELFF. The CDR3 DNA reads as TGTGCCAGCAGTGAAGCGCAAGGGGACAGGGGGCCTTTACACACCGGGGAGCTGTTTTTT. Full variable domain (outside the CDR3, taken from reference TRBV2 and TRBJ2-2): EPEVTQTPSHQVTQMGQEVILRCVPISNHLYFYWYRQILGQKVEFLVSFYNNEISEKSEIFDDQFSVERPDGSNFTLKIRSTKLEDSAMYFCASSEAQGDRGPLHTGELFFGEGSRLTVL.

This clone was seen only once. The chain couples TRBV5-1 to TRBJ1-2; D gene unclear. The CDR3 has 13 residues. Germline CDR1 SGHRS, CDR2 YFSETQ. The ends were cut back, 1 base at V and 6 bases at J, with 10 bases in the middle. The chain's CDR3 is CASSLSRADGYTF. DNA of the CDR3: TGCGCCAGCAGCTTGTCTAGGGCGGATGGCTACACCTTC.

The chain joins TRBV4-1 to TRBJ1-3; D not resolved. The CDR3 is 15 residues long. The V and J ends lost 4 bases and 0 bases respectively, with 10 bases between them. Germline V gene sequence: CDR1 MGHRA, CDR2 YSYEKL. CDR3 sequence reads: CASSRSGGSGNTIYF. The CDR3 coding sequence is TGCGCCAGCAGCCGATCCGGTGGCTCTGGAAACACCATATATTTT.

The CDR3 is CASSFAAGEITDTQYF. CDR3 in DNA: TGTGCCAGCAGCTTTGCAGCGGGAGAGATCACAGATACGCAGTATTTT. V gene TRBV5-8 combines with J gene TRBJ2-3; 8 bases are shared with TRBD2. Germline V lookup: CDR1 SGHTS, CDR2 YDEGEE. V shed 2 bases, J shed 2 bases, and the junction held 7 bases outside the gene matches. This CDR3 spans 16 amino acids.

The chain joins TRBV28 to TRBJ1-2; D unresolved. Germline V lookup: CDR1 MDHEN, CDR2 SYDVKM. Between the trimmed V and J ends, which lost 6 bases and 8 bases, there was a span of 16 bases. The CDR3 contains 13 residues. The DNA of the CDR3 is TGTGCCAGCAGACCTGGCCAACCCGGCGGCTACACCTTC. Its translation is CASRPGQPGGYTF.

This clone was seen a single time. The chain has TRBV5-1 and TRBJ2-5; D ambiguous. The DNA end is more similar to TRBJ2-7, so the J call may be wrong. Germline-derived CDR1 and CDR2 are SGHRS and YFSETQ. The CDR3 runs to 14 residues. CDR3 coding DNA: TGCGCCAGCAGCTTGGAACAGTTGTTTGACGAGCAGTACTTC. Its translation: CASSLEQLFDEQYF.

The V gene is TRBV28, the J gene TRBJ1-1; 7 nucleotides match TRBD1. The trim removed 5 bases at V and 6 bases at J, leaving 9 bases unmatched. Germline V gives CDR1 MDHEN, CDR2 SYDVKM. The CDR3 has 14 amino acids. The CDR3 DNA reads TGTGCCAGCAGTACAATACAGGGGAAGTCTGAAGCTTTCTTT. Its translation: CASSTIQGKSEAFF.